These 28 T cell receptor beta chains were sequenced from one sample in a study of shared clonotypes between healthy human individuals. Profiling relied on immunoSEQ multiplex PCR, and the TCRdb table lists in-frame clones only, not all of them. The sample consists of around 320,000 clones, around 87% of them appearing once. Sequencing was carried out using memory CD8+ T cells sorted from blood. The subset: CD45RO+ cells pooled with CCR7-negative TemRA cells. The receptors come from a man between 18 and 35 years old in good health.

The chain carries TRBV14 and TRBJ2-3; the match to TRBD2 covers 9 bases. Germline V gene lookup returns CDR1 SGHDN and CDR2 FVKESK. V was clipped by 4 bases and J by 2 bases; unmatched bases: 22. CDR3 size: 21 residues. CDR3 protein: CASSPRRVREGPGGYTDTQYF. The CDR3 region has the DNA TGTGCCAGCAGCCCTCGTAGGGTGCGGGAGGGCCCTGGAGGGTACACAGATACGCAGTATTTT.

The gene calls are TRBV7-9 and TRBJ1-6, with D tentatively TRBD1 (5 bases). V was cut by 10 bases and J by 8 bases, with 15 bases left in between. The germline V gene has CDR1 SEHNR and CDR2 FQNEAQ (reference sequence). The CDR3 runs 13 residues. The CDR3 region is CAIDLLGDSPLHF. The DNA for the CDR3 is TGTGCCATCGACTTACTAGGGGATTCACCCCTCCACTTT. Full variable domain (remainder filled in from reference TRBV7-9 and TRBJ1-6): DTGVSQNPRHKITKRGQNVTFRCDPISEHNRLYWYRQTLGQGPEFLTYFQNEAQLEKSRLLSDRFSAERPKGSFSTLEIQRTEQGDSAMYLCAIDLLGDSPLHFGNGTRLTVT.

In this sample, this clone turned up once. The chain has TRBV27 and TRBJ1-5; D gene unclear. Germline lookup yields CDR1 MNHEY and CDR2 SMNVEV (reference sequence). Trimming cost V 4 bases and J 9 bases, with 16 bases left between them. The CDR3 consists of 14 residues. The CDR3 protein is CASSSDSAGLPQHF. DNA for the CDR3: TGTGCCAGCAGTTCGGACTCCGCCGGTCTGCCCCAGCATTTT.

This clone was found once. The chain has TRBV4-3 and TRBJ2-7; 8 bases map to TRBD1. The CDR3 loop spans 15 amino acids. The V segment lost 4 bases and the J segment 5 bases; nucleotides outside the gene matches: 10. Germline values: CDR1 LGHNA, CDR2 YSLEER. In DNA form, the CDR3 reads TGCGCCAGCAGCCTACTTACCGGACAGGGCCACGAGCAGTACTTC. Translation: CASSLLTGQGHEQYF.

This chain joins TRBV9 and TRBJ1-1; TRBD1 might be the D (6 bases). CDR1 SGDLS and CDR2 YYNGEE come from the germline V gene. Trimming took off 0 bases at V and 8 bases at J, with 11 bases between the two ends. The CDR3 totals 13 residues. The CDR3 DNA sequence: TGTGCCAGCAGCGTAGCCGACAGGAGCGAAGCTTTCTTT. It codes for CASSVADRSEAFF.

With respect to this clone: Compared with germline, one end of the junction differs, possibly owing to a read error. The chain uses TRBV5-1 and TRBJ2-7; TRBD2 agrees at 7 bases. Germline V gene data show CDR1 as SGHRS and CDR2 as YFSETQ. CDR3 length: 13 amino acids. The CDR3 sequence is CASRLGGSYEQYF. The CDR3 DNA reads TGCGCCAGCCGCTTGGGGGGGTCCTACGAGCAGTACTTC.

The chain carries TRBV5-4 and TRBJ1-1, with TRBD1 matching 8 bases. J was trimmed by 1 base and V by 5 bases; bases with no gene match: 4. Germline loops: CDR1 SGHNT, CDR2 YYREEE (reference sequence). The CDR3 is made up of 14 amino acids. The CDR3 DNA reads TGTGCCAGCAGGCCAGGACAGGGGAACACTGAAGCTTTCTTT. Translating gives CASRPGQGNTEAFF.

The chain couples TRBV10-3 to TRBJ2-7, with D possibly being TRBD1 or TRBD2 (5 bases each). Germline lookup yields CDR1 ENHRY and CDR2 SYGVKD. This CDR3 has 13 residues. V gave up 5 bases and J gave up 0 bases, with 8 bases separating them. DNA of the CDR3: TGTGCCATCAGTAGGGACGGCTCCTACGAGCAGTACTTC. It translates to CAISRDGSYEQYF.

This sequence joins TRBV6-6 and TRBJ1-1; a possible D gene is TRBD1 (6 bases). V was clipped by 5 bases and J by 4 bases, with 8 bases between them. This CDR3 spans 12 amino acids. Germline V gene sequence: CDR1 MNHNY, CDR2 SVGAGI (reference sequence). DNA for the CDR3: TGTGCCAGCAGTCAGGGGAGCACTGAAGCTTTCTTT. This encodes CASSQGSTEAFF.

The V gene is TRBV9, the J gene TRBJ2-1; TRBD2 matches at 8 bases. The ends lost 5 bases at V and 0 bases at J; junction bases unmatched: 1. This CDR3 is built from 14 residues. Germline V gene lookup returns CDR1 SGDLS and CDR2 YYNGEE. CDR3: CASSTSGSYNEQFF. The CDR3 nucleotides read TGTGCCAGCAGTACTAGCGGCTCCTACAATGAGCAGTTCTTC.

The V and J genes are TRBV7-2 and TRBJ2-5; 9 bases line up with TRBD2. The CDR3 has 14 amino acids. J gave up 5 bases and V 5 bases, and 6 bases lay outside the gene matches. Germline CDR1 is SGHTA and CDR2 is FQGNSA. In DNA form, the CDR3 reads TGTGCCAGCAGCCCAGCGGGAGGCCCGGAGACCCAGTACTTC. Its translation: CASSPAGGPETQYF.

CDR3 region: CASSQDPIQIQYF. The CDR3 DNA reads TGCGCCAGCAGCCAAGATCCTATCCAGATCCAGTACTTC. The V gene is TRBV4-1, the J gene TRBJ2-5, with no clear D. This CDR3 spans 13 amino acids. Germline assignment: CDR1 MGHRA and CDR2 YSYEKL. V lost 0 bases to trimming and J lost 10 bases, with 12 bases between them.

CDR3 sequence: CASSQAPGTGTEAFF. DNA for the CDR3: TGCGCCAGCAGCCAAGCTCCGGGGACAGGCACTGAAGCTTTCTTT. The V call is TRBV4-1, the J call TRBJ1-1; 8 nucleotides align to TRBD1. Unmatched junction bases numbered 5, after V lost 1 base and J lost 4 bases. The CDR3 runs 15 residues. Per germline, CDR1 MGHRA and CDR2 YSYEKL.

This chain joins TRBV7-9 and TRBJ2-7; 7 bases align to TRBD2. The V and J ends lost 5 bases and 3 bases, in that order; junction bases with no gene match: 10. Germline CDR1 SEHNR, CDR2 FQNEAQ (reference sequence). The CDR3 loop spans 15 amino acids. In nucleotides, the CDR3 is TGTGCCAGCAGCCGCACCGAGCGGGGTGGCTACGAGCAGTACTTC. Translated, it gives CASSRTERGGYEQYF. Complete variable domain (other parts from reference TRBV7-9 and TRBJ2-7): DTGVSQNPRHKITKRGQNVTFRCDPISEHNRLYWYRQTLGQGPEFLTYFQNEAQLEKSRLLSDRFSAERPKGSFSTLEIQRTEQGDSAMYLCASSRTERGGYEQYFGPGTRLTVT.

The CDR3 spells CSARQESSYEQYF. DNA of the CDR3: TGCAGCGCTAGACAGGAGAGCTCCTACGAGCAGTACTTC. The chain employs TRBV29-1 and TRBJ2-7; tentative D call: TRBD1 (6 bases). CDR1 and CDR2 from the germline V gene are SQVTM and ANQGSEA. V was pared by 7 bases and J by 0 bases, with 13 bases between. The CDR3 sequence is 13 residues long.

The chain is built from TRBV2 and TRBJ1-2, with D possibly TRBD1 on 5 matching bases. The CDR3 totals 14 residues. From germline, CDR1 is SNHLY and CDR2 FYNNEI. With 6 bases removed from V and 4 bases from J, the gap between germline ends came to 15 bases. The CDR3 region is CASSRDLLCYGYTF. DNA of the CDR3: TGTGCCAGCAGCCGGGACCTACTATGCTATGGCTACACCTTC. Using reference TRBV2 and TRBJ1-2 for the parts outside the CDR3, the full variable domain is EPEVTQTPSHQVTQMGQEVILRCVPISNHLYFYWYRQILGQKVEFLVSFYNNEISEKSEIFDDQFSVERPDGSNFTLKIRSTKLEDSAMYFCASSRDLLCYGYTFGSGTRLTVV.

The rearrangement links TRBV7-4 to TRBJ2-7, with D tentatively TRBD1 (6 bases). V lost 4 bases and J 8 bases, leaving 21 bases between the germline ends. Germline V lookup: CDR1 SGHVT, CDR2 SQSDAQ. This CDR3 is built from 15 residues. The CDR3, as DNA: TGTGCCAGCAGCTCCATGACCCCACGGGACATGAAGCAGTACTTC. Translated, it gives CASSSMTPRDMKQYF.

The chain combines TRBV5-4 with TRBJ1-2, with D possibly being TRBD1 (6 bases). Germline V CDR1 and CDR2: SGHNT, YYREEE (reference sequence). V lost 6 bases and J 7 bases, leaving 16 bases between the germline ends. The CDR3 loop spans 13 amino acids. CDR3 in amino acids: CASIQQGQRGYTF. The DNA for the CDR3 is TGTGCCAGCATCCAACAGGGCCAGCGTGGCTACACCTTC.

This clone was seen only a few times. The chain's CDR3 is CASSFGGSYYEQYF. For the CDR3, the DNA is TGTGCCAGCAGCTTCGGCGGCTCCTACTACGAGCAGTACTTC. The chain combines TRBV7-9 with TRBJ2-7; D gene unclear. Trimming pared 3 bases from V and 3 bases from J, leaving 12 bases between. The germline V gene encodes CDR1 SEHNR and CDR2 FQNEAQ (reference sequence). CDR3 length: 14 amino acids.

V is TRBV27 and J is TRBJ1-6; 7 bases map to TRBD1. Germline CDR1 and CDR2: MNHEY and SMNVEV (reference sequence). V was clipped by 6 bases and J by 9 bases; unmatched bases: 11. The CDR3 loop spans 15 amino acids. CDR3 coding DNA: TGTGCCAGCAGAAGGGACAGCCGAAGGACTTCACCCCTCCACTTT. Translating gives CASRRDSRRTSPLHF.

V is TRBV6-5 and J is TRBJ2-1, with 7 bases lining up with TRBD2. This CDR3 is 14 amino acids long. After removal of 4 bases from V and 6 bases from J, the junction contained 6 bases not matched to a gene. Looked up from germline, CDR1 is MNHEY and CDR2 is SVGAGI. CDR3 protein: CASSSGSGANEQFF. CDR3 nucleotides: TGTGCCAGCAGTTCGGGGAGCGGGGCCAATGAGCAGTTCTTC.

The rearrangement joins TRBV7-9 to TRBJ1-5, with TRBD1 as a possible D gene (5 bases). V was shortened by 4 bases and J by 2 bases, with 12 bases between the two germline ends. Germline V gives CDR1 SEHNR, CDR2 FQNEAQ (reference sequence). The CDR3 spans 15 residues. CDR3: CASSSTRGGNQPQHF. CDR3 in DNA: TGTGCCAGCAGCTCGACCCGGGGGGGCAATCAGCCCCAGCATTTT.

This rearrangement joins TRBV10-3 to TRBJ2-7, with 9 bases that match TRBD1. The CDR3 totals 12 residues. V lost 7 bases to trimming and J lost 12 bases; unmatched junction nucleotides: 10. From germline, CDR1 is ENHRY and CDR2 SYGVKD. CDR3 sequence (DNA): TGTGCCATCAACAGGGGGCGCTCGGAGATGTACTTC. Translated: CAINRGRSEMYF.

This clone was counted a single time. The V call is TRBV7-6, the J call TRBJ1-1; D ambiguous. Germline CDR1 is SGHVS and CDR2 is FNYEAQ. Between the trimmed V and J ends, which lost 2 bases and 10 bases, there was a span of 14 bases. This CDR3 spans 13 amino acids. CDR3 amino acids: CASSLRSPSRAFF. In DNA, the CDR3 is TGTGCCAGCAGCTTAAGGTCCCCGTCCAGAGCTTTCTTT.

This chain connects TRBV10-2 to TRBJ2-5, with 9 bases matching TRBD2. Germline V gene sequence: CDR1 WSHSY, CDR2 SAAADI. This CDR3 has 16 amino acids. Unmatched junction bases numbered 7, after V lost 2 bases and J lost 3 bases. DNA of the CDR3: TGCGCCAGCAGTGAGCGATTAGCGGGGGTGAAAGAGACCCAGTACTTC. It translates to CASSERLAGVKETQYF.

The chain combines TRBV7-2 with TRBJ2-7; D not certain. V gave up 3 bases and J gave up 5 bases, with 8 bases separating them. Germline V gene lookup returns CDR1 SGHTA and CDR2 FQGNSA. CDR3 length equals 12 residues. The DNA of the CDR3 is TGTGCCAGCAGCTTGGGCCCAGACGAGCAGTACTTC. Its translation: CASSLGPDEQYF.

The V gene is TRBV15, the J gene TRBJ1-2, with TRBD1 identical over 7 bases. The CDR3 totals 15 residues. In germline, CDR1 is LNHNV, CDR2 YYDKDF (reference sequence). Trimming at V came to 0 bases and at J to 8 bases, leaving 9 bases not matched to a gene. CDR3 bases: TGTGCCACCAGCAGAGATTTCGACAGGGAAGACGGCTACACCTTC. This sequence encodes CATSRDFDREDGYTF.

The chain combines TRBV4-1 with TRBJ2-1, with 7 bases fitting TRBD2. CDR3 length equals 15 residues. In germline, CDR1 is MGHRA, CDR2 YSYEKL. The V and J ends lost 2 bases and 8 bases, in that order; junction bases with no gene match: 9. For the CDR3, the DNA is TGCGCCAGCAGCCAATCCCGGGGAGGGAGAGATGAGCAGTTCTTC. Translation: CASSQSRGGRDEQFF.